The present T cell receptor beta chain was sequenced within a study of shared clonotypes between healthy human individuals. The V end was cut by 6 bases, the J end by 0 bases, with 12 bases between. CDR3 length equals 15 residues. The V gene's germline CDR1 is MNHEY and CDR2 SMNVEV (reference sequence). Assay execution took place at the deep level. Ten immunoSEQ deep assay plates were used to sequence the DNA of unsorted PBMCs. Produced via immunoSEQ multiplex PCR; TCRdb's table is partial and in-frame only. This sample has roughly 490,000 clones; roughly four fifths occur once, and the top ten carry about an eighth. Unsorted samples drew genomic DNA from some 82 million PBMCs.

The rearrangement links TRBV27 to TRBJ2-1; possible D gene TRBD1, 6 bases. The sequencing input was PBMCs. This receptor was taken from a middle-aged woman in good health. Some clones in this sample may be carry-over from other donors' samples. This CDR3 reads CASRTGLNSYNEQFF. The CDR3 DNA is TGTGCCAGCAGGACAGGACTCAACTCCTACAATGAGCAGTTCTTC.